A selection of T cell receptor beta chains follows, all from one sample in a study of control samples from healthy donors and cancer patients. Measured with immunoSEQ multiplex PCR; TCRdb has only the in-frame clones, and not every one. The sample yields about 130,000 clones, around nine tenths seen once. The sequenced sample consisted of blood. The receptors stem from a man aged 18-30 years in good health. Both conserved end residues are part of each CDR3. Fields, in order: D gene, J gene, V gene, clone size, CDR3 protein, CDR3 DNA. A D gene is named only where the DNA matches it firmly. Some rows have no size entry. The others give once, few or many, or a class for an expanded clone.

NA | TRBJ2-3 | TRBV5-1 | NA | CASSALTDTQYF | TGCGCCAGCTCAGCCCTCACAGATACGCAGTATTTT
NA | TRBJ1-2 | TRBV3-1/TRBV3-2 | NA | CASSQAGNYGYTF | TGTGCCAGCAGCCAAGCAGGTAACTATGGCTACACCTTC
NA | TRBJ1-4 | TRBV5-1 | NA | CASSLVGGGNEKLFF | TGCGCCAGCAGCTTGGTTGGGGGAGGCAATGAAAAACTGTTTTTT
TRBD2 | TRBJ2-1 | TRBV9 | NA | CASSVGSGRAFEQFF | TGTGCCAGCAGCGTAGGAAGCGGGAGGGCCTTCGAGCAGTTCTTC
NA | TRBJ2-2 | TRBV6-5 | NA | CASSPSSLSGELFF | TGTGCCAGCAGTCCCTCCTCCTTGTCCGGGGAGCTGTTTTTT
TRBD2 | TRBJ2-3 | TRBV9 | NA | CASSPPPPGLAGGGSTDTQYF | TGTGCCAGCAGCCCTCCCCCCCCGGGACTAGCGGGGGGAGGGAGCACAGATACGCAGTATTTT
TRBD1 | TRBJ2-1 | TRBV27 | NA | CASSPETGYNEQFF | TGTGCCAGCTCCCCTGAGACAGGGTACAATGAGCAGTTCTTC
NA | TRBJ1-4 | TRBV7-9 | NA | CASSLIGGTNEKLFF | TGTGCCAGCAGTCTAATCGGGGGGACTAATGAAAAACTGTTTTTT
NA | TRBJ1-5 | TRBV18 | NA | CASSPVPQGTNQPQHF | TGTGCCAGCTCACCGGTCCCACAGGGAACCAATCAGCCCCAGCATTTT
TRBD1 | TRBJ2-2 | TRBV29-1 | NA | CSVGQGVNTGELFF | TGCAGCGTCGGACAGGGGGTTAACACCGGGGAGCTGTTTTTT
NA | TRBJ1-3 | TRBV3-1/TRBV3-2 | NA | CASTLRTNGNTIYF | TGTGCCAGCACCCTTCGGACAAACGGAAACACCATATATTTT
TRBD1 | TRBJ2-4 | TRBV11-3 | once | CASSSKGGQGTKLGGNIQYF | TGTGCCAGCAGCTCTAAAGGGGGACAGGGGACCAAACTCGGCGGAAACATTCAGTACTTC
TRBD1 | TRBJ1-5 | TRBV19 | NA | CASRIGTGGNQPQHF | TGTGCCAGTAGAATAGGGACAGGCGGAAATCAGCCCCAGCATTTT
TRBD1 | TRBJ1-2 | TRBV3-1/TRBV3-2 | NA | CASSDETKTGADYGYTF | TGTGCCAGCAGCGACGAAACTAAGACAGGGGCCGACTATGGCTACACCTTC
NA | TRBJ2-7 | TRBV7-9 | NA | CASGTGSYEQYF | TGTGCCAGCGGTACGGGGTCCTACGAGCAGTACTTC
NA | TRBJ2-2 | TRBV27 | NA | CASSLSTRGPGELFF | TGTGCCAGCAGTTTATCGACCCGGGGGCCCGGGGAGCTGTTTTTT
TRBD2 | TRBJ2-2 | TRBV9 | NA | CASRAGLAPNTGELFF | TGTGCCAGCAGGGCGGGACTAGCTCCCAACACCGGGGAGCTGTTTTTT
NA | TRBJ2-3 | TRBV27 | NA | CASRSPGGGTDTQYF | TGTGCCAGCAGAAGCCCGGGGGGCGGCACAGATACGCAGTATTTT
TRBD2 | TRBJ2-1 | TRBV6-4 | NA | CASSEKLAGSNEQFF | TGTGCCAGCAGTGAAAAACTAGCGGGAAGCAATGAGCAGTTCTTC
TRBD2 | TRBJ2-3 | TRBV9 | NA | CASSVASGGTDTQYF | TGTGCCAGCAGCGTAGCTAGCGGGGGCACAGATACGCAGTATTTT
TRBD1 | TRBJ2-3 | TRBV7-9 | NA | CASSTDSTGGLSSTQYF | TGTGCCAGCAGCACCGACTCGACAGGGGGCCTAAGCTCTACGCAGTATTTT